Listed below are T cell receptor beta chains from one sample, sequenced in a study of T-cell reconstitution after alpha-beta-depleted transplantation in children. TCRdb reprocessed the PCR reads with MiXCR, giving one entry per CDR3 protein. The sample lists about 74,000 distinct CDR3 sequences, 13% to 15% seen once, with less than 35% in the top ten. The sample was PBMCs, mostly from graft donor cells, taken 180 days after TCRalphabeta/CD19-depleted stem cell transplant. The receptors were gathered from a male patient under 10 years old who had a stem cell transplant for acute lymphoblastic leukemia, so the T cells may come from the graft donor. Each CDR3 is given with its conserved first and last residue. D genes are given only for firm matches. The size entry is marked missing in some rows and otherwise reads once, few, many or a size class.

d_gene: TRBD1
len: 13
v_gene: TRBV28
j_gene: TRBJ1-4
abundance: .
CDR3nt: TGTGCCAGCAGCACGACAGGGATTAAAAAACTGTTTTTT
CDR3aa: CASSTTGIKKLFF

d_gene: TRBD1
len: 13
v_gene: TRBV20-1
j_gene: TRBJ2-3
abundance: few
CDR3nt: TGCAGGCCGGGACAGGGTCGCCCAGATACGCAGTATTTT
CDR3aa: CRPGQGRPDTQYF

d_gene: TRBD1
len: 15
v_gene: TRBV28
j_gene: TRBJ1-5
abundance: few
CDR3nt: TGTGCCAGCCAGTTTTTACAGGGGGCGGATCAGCCCCAGCATTTT
CDR3aa: CASQFLQGADQPQHF

d_gene: .
len: 14
v_gene: TRBV7-9
j_gene: TRBJ2-5
abundance: .
CDR3nt: TGTGCCAGCAGTCGCCAGGGGCCCCAAGAGACCCAGTACTTC
CDR3aa: CASSRQGPQETQYF

d_gene: TRBD2
len: 17
v_gene: TRBV28
j_gene: TRBJ2-1
abundance: many
CDR3nt: TGTGCCAGCAGTCTTGGGACTAGCGGGCCTTACTACAATGAGCAGTTCTTC
CDR3aa: CASSLGTSGPYYNEQFF

d_gene: .
len: 15
v_gene: TRBV4-3
j_gene: TRBJ2-5
abundance: few
CDR3nt: TGCGCCAGCAGCCAAGTAGTACGGGGCCAAGAGACCCAGTACTTC
CDR3aa: CASSQVVRGQETQYF

d_gene: TRBD1
len: 15
v_gene: TRBV24-1
j_gene: TRBJ2-2
abundance: many
CDR3nt: TGTGCCACCAGTATCGGACAGGGAAAGACCGGGGAGCTGTTTTTT
CDR3aa: CATSIGQGKTGELFF

d_gene: .
len: 13
v_gene: TRBV12-3/TRBV12-4
j_gene: TRBJ1-2
abundance: .
CDR3nt: TGTGCCAGCAGTTTTGTTAGGGCATATGGCTACACCTTC
CDR3aa: CASSFVRAYGYTF

d_gene: .
len: 9
v_gene: TRBV20-1
j_gene: TRBJ1-2
abundance: few
CDR3nt: TGCAGTGCTTTGTATGGCTACACCTTC
CDR3aa: CSALYGYTF

d_gene: TRBD2
len: 19
v_gene: TRBV11-2
j_gene: TRBJ2-3
abundance: .
CDR3nt: TGTGCCAGCGGGACCTCGGGACTAGCGGGAGTGGTGGGCACAGATACGCAGTATTTT
CDR3aa: CASGTSGLAGVVGTDTQYF

d_gene: TRBD1
len: 15
v_gene: TRBV5-1
j_gene: TRBJ1-2
abundance: many
CDR3nt: TGCGCCAGCAGCTTTGACCGGACAGGGGATTATGGCTACACCTTC
CDR3aa: CASSFDRTGDYGYTF

d_gene: .
len: 12
v_gene: TRBV4-3
j_gene: TRBJ2-3
abundance: few
CDR3nt: TGCGCCAGCAGCCAGGATAAAGATACGCAGTATTTT
CDR3aa: CASSQDKDTQYF

d_gene: .
len: 11
v_gene: TRBV25-1
j_gene: TRBJ2-3
abundance: few
CDR3nt: TGTGCCAGCAGAGGTTCAGATACGCAGTATTTT
CDR3aa: CASRGSDTQYF

d_gene: .
len: 13
v_gene: TRBV7-2
j_gene: TRBJ2-5
abundance: .
CDR3nt: TGTGCCAGCAGCTTATCCGGAAGAGAGACCCAGTACTTC
CDR3aa: CASSLSGRETQYF

d_gene: .
len: 14
v_gene: TRBV10-3
j_gene: TRBJ2-3
abundance: .
CDR3nt: TGTGCCATCGGGGACGGAATCATGTCGTATACGCAGTATTTT
CDR3aa: CAIGDGIMSYTQYF

d_gene: .
len: 13
v_gene: TRBV7-2
j_gene: TRBJ1-1
abundance: few
CDR3nt: TGTGCCAGCAGCGCCCTGGGGGGTACTGAAGCTTTCTTT
CDR3aa: CASSALGGTEAFF

d_gene: .
len: 13
v_gene: TRBV6-6
j_gene: TRBJ1-1
abundance: many
CDR3nt: TGTGCCAGCAGTTACTCGCGTGGCACTGAAGCTTTCTTT
CDR3aa: CASSYSRGTEAFF

d_gene: TRBD1
len: 13
v_gene: TRBV9
j_gene: TRBJ2-3
abundance: .
CDR3nt: TGTGCCAGCAGAGACAGGGGTTCAGATACGCAGTATTTT
CDR3aa: CASRDRGSDTQYF

d_gene: .
len: 15
v_gene: TRBV18
j_gene: TRBJ2-1
abundance: few
CDR3nt: TGTGCCAGCTCACCACCGAACAGAGCCCACAATGAGCAGTTCTTC
CDR3aa: CASSPPNRAHNEQFF

d_gene: TRBD1
len: 14
v_gene: TRBV6-5
j_gene: TRBJ2-5
abundance: many
CDR3nt: TGTGCCAGCAGTTGGACAGGGGGCGAAGAGACCCAGTACTTC
CDR3aa: CASSWTGGEETQYF

d_gene: .
len: 12
v_gene: TRBV9
j_gene: TRBJ2-1
abundance: few
CDR3nt: TGTGCCAGCAGCCCGAAGGACCATGAGCAGTTCTTC
CDR3aa: CASSPKDHEQFF

d_gene: .
len: 15
v_gene: TRBV3-1
j_gene: TRBJ2-1
abundance: .
CDR3nt: TGTGCCAGCAGCCAAGAATCCGGACGATCTTGGGAGCAGTTCTTC
CDR3aa: CASSQESGRSWEQFF

d_gene: TRBD2
len: 14
v_gene: TRBV18
j_gene: TRBJ2-1
abundance: .
CDR3nt: TGTGCCAGCTCACCAGGACTAGCGGCGGGTGAGCAGTTCTTC
CDR3aa: CASSPGLAAGEQFF

d_gene: .
len: 13
v_gene: TRBV16
j_gene: TRBJ1-2
abundance: .
CDR3nt: TGTGCCAGCAGCCAATCAGCAGGGATCGGCTACACCTTC
CDR3aa: CASSQSAGIGYTF

d_gene: .
len: 12
v_gene: TRBV10-2
j_gene: TRBJ1-2
abundance: many
CDR3nt: TGCGCCAGCAGTGTGAGGGGATATGGCTACACCTTC
CDR3aa: CASSVRGYGYTF

d_gene: .
len: 11
v_gene: TRBV28
j_gene: TRBJ2-7
abundance: few
CDR3nt: TGTGCCAGCAGTGTCGACAACGAGCAGTACTTC
CDR3aa: CASSVDNEQYF

d_gene: .
len: 12
v_gene: TRBV12-5
j_gene: TRBJ2-3
abundance: few
CDR3nt: TGTGCTAGTGGCCTTGGACTATCTAAGCAGTATTTT
CDR3aa: CASGLGLSKQYF

d_gene: .
len: 15
v_gene: TRBV7-2
j_gene: TRBJ2-7
abundance: .
CDR3nt: TGTGCCAGCAGCTTAGCGCAGGCTGGGCCGGGCGAGCAGTACTTC
CDR3aa: CASSLAQAGPGEQYF

d_gene: .
len: 14
v_gene: TRBV7-3
j_gene: TRBJ2-2
abundance: .
CDR3nt: TGTGCCAGCAGCCCCGGGCTGGGTCTCGGGGAGCTGTTTTTT
CDR3aa: CASSPGLGLGELFF

d_gene: TRBD1
len: 19
v_gene: TRBV11-1
j_gene: TRBJ2-3
abundance: many
CDR3nt: TGTGCCAGCAGCTTATCGGAAATCTGGTATCAGGGGGCAACAGATACGCAGTATTTT
CDR3aa: CASSLSEIWYQGATDTQYF

d_gene: TRBD2
len: 15
v_gene: TRBV20-1
j_gene: TRBJ2-2
abundance: .
CDR3nt: TGCAGTGCCCTGGGACTAGCGGGAAAGACCGGGGAGCTGTTTTTT
CDR3aa: CSALGLAGKTGELFF

d_gene: .
len: 16
v_gene: TRBV7-8
j_gene: TRBJ1-5
abundance: few
CDR3nt: TGTGCCAGCAGCTTGCGGGAGGGCAAGAGCAATCAGCCCCAGCATTTT
CDR3aa: CASSLREGKSNQPQHF

d_gene: .
len: 14
v_gene: TRBV5-1
j_gene: TRBJ2-5
abundance: few
CDR3nt: TGCGCCAGCAGCTTGGACAGTTGGGAAGAGACCCAGTACTTC
CDR3aa: CASSLDSWEETQYF

d_gene: TRBD1
len: 15
v_gene: TRBV7-6
j_gene: TRBJ2-7
abundance: many
CDR3nt: TGTGCCAGCAGCTTGAGTTTGGGGACAGACTACGAGCAGTACTTC
CDR3aa: CASSLSLGTDYEQYF

d_gene: .
len: 14
v_gene: TRBV19
j_gene: TRBJ2-2
abundance: .
CDR3nt: TGTGCCTCTAGGACTGGGAGGAACACCGGGGAGCTGTTTTTT
CDR3aa: CASRTGRNTGELFF

d_gene: .
len: 15
v_gene: TRBV7-6
j_gene: TRBJ2-6
abundance: .
CDR3nt: TGTGCCAGCAGTCGGGGACTCTCTGGGGCCAACGTCCTGACTTTC
CDR3aa: CASSRGLSGANVLTF

d_gene: .
len: 13
v_gene: TRBV4-3
j_gene: TRBJ2-7
abundance: .
CDR3nt: TGCGCCAGCAGCCAAGATGTGCGCTACGAGCAGTACTTC
CDR3aa: CASSQDVRYEQYF

d_gene: .
len: 17
v_gene: TRBV20-1
j_gene: TRBJ1-6
abundance: .
CDR3nt: TGCAGTGCTAGAGATCGGGGGAAGGGGTCCTATAATTCACCCCTCCACTTT
CDR3aa: CSARDRGKGSYNSPLHF

d_gene: .
len: 13
v_gene: TRBV7-2
j_gene: TRBJ1-4
abundance: few
CDR3nt: TGTGCCAGCAGCTTATTTTCAGCTGAAAAACTGTTTTTT
CDR3aa: CASSLFSAEKLFF

d_gene: .
len: 11
v_gene: TRBV6-4
j_gene: TRBJ2-3
abundance: .
CDR3nt: TGTGCCAGCAGTAGCGGAGATACGCAGTATTTT
CDR3aa: CASSSGDTQYF

d_gene: TRBD2
len: 16
v_gene: TRBV20-1
j_gene: TRBJ2-1
abundance: .
CDR3nt: TGCAGTGCTCCTAGCGGGGGGGGAAGCTCCTACAATGAGCAGTTCTTC
CDR3aa: CSAPSGGGSSYNEQFF

d_gene: .
len: 15
v_gene: TRBV4-3
j_gene: TRBJ2-2
abundance: many
CDR3nt: TGCGCCAGCAGCCTCCTAGGGGATTACACCGGGGAGCTGTTTTTT
CDR3aa: CASSLLGDYTGELFF

d_gene: TRBD1
len: 15
v_gene: TRBV29-1
j_gene: TRBJ1-3
abundance: many
CDR3nt: TGCAGCGTCCAAGAGGGACAGTTAGCTGGAAACACCATATATTTT
CDR3aa: CSVQEGQLAGNTIYF

d_gene: TRBD2
len: 16
v_gene: TRBV5-1
j_gene: TRBJ2-1
abundance: .
CDR3nt: TGCGCCAGCAGCTCGCGACTAGCGGGAGTGAGGGATGAGCAGTTCTTC
CDR3aa: CASSSRLAGVRDEQFF

d_gene: TRBD1
len: 15
v_gene: TRBV7-2
j_gene: TRBJ1-2
abundance: many
CDR3nt: TGTGCCAGCAGCTTAGTAGCGGGACAGCCGTATGGCTACACCTTC
CDR3aa: CASSLVAGQPYGYTF

d_gene: .
len: 17
v_gene: TRBV27
j_gene: TRBJ2-7
abundance: few
CDR3nt: TGTGCCAGCAGTTTAAAGTACGGGACCTACAGGGACTACGAGCAGTACTTC
CDR3aa: CASSLKYGTYRDYEQYF

d_gene: .
len: 17
v_gene: TRBV27
j_gene: TRBJ1-5
abundance: .
CDR3nt: TGTGCCAGCAGTCCAGTCGGCTTTCACTCTAGCAATCAGCCCCAGCATTTT
CDR3aa: CASSPVGFHSSNQPQHF

d_gene: TRBD2
len: 16
v_gene: TRBV6-5
j_gene: TRBJ2-5
abundance: few
CDR3nt: TGTGCCAGCAGTTACAGGGGGCTAGCGGGGGGAGAGACCCAGTACTTC
CDR3aa: CASSYRGLAGGETQYF

d_gene: .
len: 14
v_gene: TRBV20-1
j_gene: TRBJ1-1
abundance: .
CDR3nt: TGCAGTGCTAGAGATGGACGGGTTACGGCTGAAGCTTTCTTT
CDR3aa: CSARDGRVTAEAFF

d_gene: .
len: 14
v_gene: TRBV5-1
j_gene: TRBJ1-4
abundance: .
CDR3nt: TGCGCCAGCAGCTTGCGTGGCGCTAATGAAAAACTGTTTTTT
CDR3aa: CASSLRGANEKLFF

d_gene: TRBD1
len: 16
v_gene: TRBV27
j_gene: TRBJ1-4
abundance: many
CDR3nt: TGTGCCAGCAGTTTCCGGGACAGGGTGGGGAATGAAAAACTGTTTTTT
CDR3aa: CASSFRDRVGNEKLFF

d_gene: .
len: 16
v_gene: TRBV4-2
j_gene: TRBJ2-2
abundance: .
CDR3nt: TGTGCCAGCAGCCAACCGTCGGGGCCCTACACCGGGGAGCTGTTTTTT
CDR3aa: CASSQPSGPYTGELFF

d_gene: .
len: 14
v_gene: TRBV5-1
j_gene: TRBJ2-4
abundance: .
CDR3nt: TGCGCCAGCAGCCCCGGGAGTTCCAAAAACATTCAGTACTTC
CDR3aa: CASSPGSSKNIQYF

d_gene: TRBD2
len: 16
v_gene: TRBV24-1
j_gene: TRBJ2-1
abundance: few
CDR3nt: TGTGCCACCAGTGGGAAGACTAGCGGGAGGGCCAATGAGCAGTTCTTC
CDR3aa: CATSGKTSGRANEQFF

d_gene: .
len: 14
v_gene: TRBV7-2
j_gene: TRBJ1-1
abundance: .
CDR3nt: TGTGCCAGCAGCCCTGCCAGGCCCCTAAGGGATGCTTTCTTT
CDR3aa: CASSPARPLRDAFF